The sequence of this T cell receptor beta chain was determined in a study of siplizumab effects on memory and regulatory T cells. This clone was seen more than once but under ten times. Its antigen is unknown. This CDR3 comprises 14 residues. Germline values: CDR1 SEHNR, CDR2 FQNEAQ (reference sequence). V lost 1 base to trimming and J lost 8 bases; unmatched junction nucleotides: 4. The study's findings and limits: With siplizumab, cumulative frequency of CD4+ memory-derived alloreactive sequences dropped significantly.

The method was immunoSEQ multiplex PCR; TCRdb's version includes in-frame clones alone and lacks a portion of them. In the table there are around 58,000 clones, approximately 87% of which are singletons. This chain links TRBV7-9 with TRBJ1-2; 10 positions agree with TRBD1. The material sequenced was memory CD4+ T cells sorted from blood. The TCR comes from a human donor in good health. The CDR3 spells CASSLETGGLGYTF. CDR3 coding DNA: TGTGCCAGCAGCTTAGAGACAGGGGGCCTGGGCTACACCTTC.